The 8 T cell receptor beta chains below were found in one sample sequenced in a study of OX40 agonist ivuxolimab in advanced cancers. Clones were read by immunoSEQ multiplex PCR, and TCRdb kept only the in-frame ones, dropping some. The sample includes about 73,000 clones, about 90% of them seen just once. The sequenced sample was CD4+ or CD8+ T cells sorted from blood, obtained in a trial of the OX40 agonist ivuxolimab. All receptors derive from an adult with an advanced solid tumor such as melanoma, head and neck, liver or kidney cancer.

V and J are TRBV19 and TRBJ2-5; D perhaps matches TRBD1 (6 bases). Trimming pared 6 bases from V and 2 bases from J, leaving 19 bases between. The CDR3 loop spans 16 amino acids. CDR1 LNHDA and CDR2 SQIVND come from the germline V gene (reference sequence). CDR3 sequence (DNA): TGTGCCAGTAGCCCCCGGGCCCCAGGACAGCAAGAGACCCAGTACTTC. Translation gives CASSPRAPGQQETQYF.

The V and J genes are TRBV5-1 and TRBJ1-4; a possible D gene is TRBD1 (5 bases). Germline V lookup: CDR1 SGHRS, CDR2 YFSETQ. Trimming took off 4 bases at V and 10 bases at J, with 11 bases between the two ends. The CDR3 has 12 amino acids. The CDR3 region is CASSGDLGKLFF. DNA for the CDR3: TGCGCCAGCAGCGGGGACTTGGGAAAACTGTTTTTT. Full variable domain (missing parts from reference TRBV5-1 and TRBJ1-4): KAGVTQTPRYLIKTRGQQVTLSCSPISGHRSVSWYQQTPGQGLQFLFEYFSETQRNKGNFPGRFSGRQFSNSRSEMNVSTLELGDSALYLCASSGDLGKLFFGSGTQLSVL.

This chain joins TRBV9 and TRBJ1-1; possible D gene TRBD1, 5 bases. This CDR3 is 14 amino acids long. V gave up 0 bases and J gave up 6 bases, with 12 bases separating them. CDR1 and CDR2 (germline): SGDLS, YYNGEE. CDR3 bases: TGTGCCAGCAGCGTAGGTGGGGGTTTGGCTGAAGCTTTCTTT. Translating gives CASSVGGGLAEAFF.

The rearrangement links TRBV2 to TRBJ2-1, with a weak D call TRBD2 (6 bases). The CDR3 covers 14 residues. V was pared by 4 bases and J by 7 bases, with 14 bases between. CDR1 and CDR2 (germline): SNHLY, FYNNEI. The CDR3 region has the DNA TGTGCCAGCAGTGTGGAGGGAGTGAAGAATGAGCAGTTCTTC. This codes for CASSVEGVKNEQFF.

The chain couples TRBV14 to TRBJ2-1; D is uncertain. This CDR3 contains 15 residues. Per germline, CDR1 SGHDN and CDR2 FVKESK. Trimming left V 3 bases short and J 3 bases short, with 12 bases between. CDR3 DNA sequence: TGTGCCAGCAGCCAGACGACACGAAACTACAATGAGCAGTTCTTC. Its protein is CASSQTTRNYNEQFF. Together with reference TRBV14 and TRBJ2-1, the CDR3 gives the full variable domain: EAGVTQFPSHSVIEKGQTVTLRCDPISGHDNLYWYRRVMGKEIKFLLHFVKESKQDESGMPNNRFLAERTGGTYSTLKVQPAELEDSGVYFCASSQTTRNYNEQFFGPGTRLTVL.

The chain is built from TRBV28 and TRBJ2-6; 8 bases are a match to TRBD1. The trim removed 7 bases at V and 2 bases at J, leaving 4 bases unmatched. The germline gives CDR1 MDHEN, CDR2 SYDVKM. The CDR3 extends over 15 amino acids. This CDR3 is CASMVQGAGANVLTF. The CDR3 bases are TGTGCCAGCATGGTACAGGGGGCTGGGGCCAACGTCCTGACTTTC.

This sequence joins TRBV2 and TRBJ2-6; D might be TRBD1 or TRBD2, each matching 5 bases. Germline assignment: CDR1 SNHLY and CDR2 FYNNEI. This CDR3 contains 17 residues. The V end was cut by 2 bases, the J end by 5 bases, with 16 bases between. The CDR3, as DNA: TGTGCCAGCAGTGAATTTATACAGGAGGTCTGGGCCAACGTCCTGACTTTC. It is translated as CASSEFIQEVWANVLTF.

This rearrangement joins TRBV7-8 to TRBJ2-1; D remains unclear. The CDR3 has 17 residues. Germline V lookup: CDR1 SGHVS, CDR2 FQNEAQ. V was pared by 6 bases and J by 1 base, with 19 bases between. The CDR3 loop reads CASRPSRGGGSYNEQFF. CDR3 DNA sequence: TGTGCCAGCAGACCCTCCCGAGGTGGCGGTTCCTACAATGAGCAGTTCTTC.